Presented here are 5 T cell receptor beta chains from one specimen sequenced in a study of blood T cell repertoires in COVID-19. Sequencing was performed with immunoSEQ multiplex PCR; in TCRdb, only in-frame clones are kept and a portion is missing. This sample has about 66,000 clones, with 90% to 95% found just once. Material: peripheral blood. The receptors originated from a human donor in a cohort sampled during active COVID-19.

The chain links TRBV7-2 to TRBJ2-2, with D tentatively TRBD1 (6 bases). The V gene's germline CDR1 is SGHTA and CDR2 FQGNSA. V shed 0 bases and J shed 2 bases, with 10 bases lying between them. The CDR3 is made up of 16 amino acids. CDR3 DNA: TGTGCCAGCAGCTTAGCGACAGGCTTTAACACCGGGGAGCTGTTTTTT. It specifies CASSLATGFNTGELFF.

V and J are TRBV7-3 and TRBJ2-1; 13 bases map to TRBD2. V lost 5 bases, J lost 3 bases, and 4 bases stayed unmatched. Germline V lookup: CDR1 SGHTA, CDR2 FQGTGA. The length of the CDR3 is 16 residues. In DNA, the CDR3 is TGTGCCAGCAGCGTACTAGCGGGAGGGGTCTACAATGAGCAGTTCTTC. Translating gives CASSVLAGGVYNEQFF. Filled out from reference TRBV7-3 and TRBJ2-1, the complete variable domain reads GAGVSQTPSNKVTEKGKYVELRCDPISGHTALYWYRQSLGQGPEFLIYFQGTGAADDSGLPNDRFFAVRPEGSVSTLKIQRTERGDSAVYLCASSVLAGGVYNEQFFGPGTRLTVL.

This chain uses TRBV27 with TRBJ2-7; 7 bases match TRBD2. The CDR3 consists of 16 residues. Trimming at V came to 3 bases and at J to 2 bases, leaving 10 bases not matched to a gene. CDR1 MNHEY and CDR2 SMNVEV come from the germline V gene (reference sequence). CDR3 DNA: TGTGCCAGCAGTTTCCTCCCGAAGCGGGGAACCTACGAGCAGTACTTC. Residues: CASSFLPKRGTYEQYF.

This sequence joins TRBV5-1 and TRBJ2-2; 7 nucleotides agree with TRBD1. The CDR3 is 14 amino acids. Germline-derived CDR1 and CDR2 are SGHRS and YFSETQ. Losses at the gene ends were 1 base for V and 4 bases for J; bases not matched to a gene: 1. DNA of the CDR3: TGCGCCAGCAGCTTGACAGGGGTCACCGGGGAGCTGTTTTTT. It specifies CASSLTGVTGELFF.

V gene TRBV10-3 combines with J gene TRBJ2-1, with TRBD2 matching 10 bases. Looked up from germline, CDR1 is ENHRY and CDR2 is SYGVKD. V dropped 10 bases and J dropped 10; count of bases not matched to a gene: 13. The CDR3 contains 14 residues. The CDR3, as DNA: TGTGCCACCTCCGGGACTAGCGCTAACTCGGAGCAGTTCTTC. Its protein is CATSGTSANSEQFF.